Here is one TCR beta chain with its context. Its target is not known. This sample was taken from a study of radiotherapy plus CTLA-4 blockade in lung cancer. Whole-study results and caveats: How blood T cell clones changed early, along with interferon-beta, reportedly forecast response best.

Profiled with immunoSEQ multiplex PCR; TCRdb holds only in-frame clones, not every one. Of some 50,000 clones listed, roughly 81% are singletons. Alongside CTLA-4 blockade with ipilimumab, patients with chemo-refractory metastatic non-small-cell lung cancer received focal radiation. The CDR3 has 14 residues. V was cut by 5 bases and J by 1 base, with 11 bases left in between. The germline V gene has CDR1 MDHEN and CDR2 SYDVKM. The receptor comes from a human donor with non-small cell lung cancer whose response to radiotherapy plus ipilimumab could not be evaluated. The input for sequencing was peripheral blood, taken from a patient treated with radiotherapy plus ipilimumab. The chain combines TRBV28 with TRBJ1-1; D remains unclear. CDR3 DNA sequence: TGTGCCAGCAGTCCGGGGTTTAGGAACACTGAAGCTTTCTTT. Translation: CASSPGFRNTEAFF.